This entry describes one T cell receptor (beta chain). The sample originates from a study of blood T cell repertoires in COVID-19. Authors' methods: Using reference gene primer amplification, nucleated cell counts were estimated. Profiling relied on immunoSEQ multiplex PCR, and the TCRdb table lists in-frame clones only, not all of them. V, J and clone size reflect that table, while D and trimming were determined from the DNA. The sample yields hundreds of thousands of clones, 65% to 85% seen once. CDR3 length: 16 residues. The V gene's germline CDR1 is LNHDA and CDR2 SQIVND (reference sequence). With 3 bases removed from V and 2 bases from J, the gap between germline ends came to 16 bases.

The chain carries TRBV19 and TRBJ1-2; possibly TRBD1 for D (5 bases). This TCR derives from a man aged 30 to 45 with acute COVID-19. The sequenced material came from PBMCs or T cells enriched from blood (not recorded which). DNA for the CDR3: TGTGCCAGTAGTATGTCGGGGGGACGGACGAACTATGGCTACACCTTC. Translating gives CASSMSGGRTNYGYTF.